The T cell receptor (beta chain) under discussion was sequenced for a study of blood T cells in healthy people across ages. This clonotype was seen a handful of times. Its antigen is as yet unknown. Study-wide findings and caveats: Naive T cell percentage by flow cytometry tracked strongly with beta diversity.

The use of a sample-barcoded 5' primer and a J-beta primer mix characterized a second PCR of roughly 6 to 11 cycles. All samples gave at least 2.5 million CDR3-containing paired-end reads. From the 5' RACE reads, TCRdb called clonotypes with MiXCR, one entry per CDR3 protein. The data show around 1,900,000 distinct CDR3 sequences, about 39% seen once. CDR3 length equals 14 residues. V lost 4 bases, J lost 3 bases, and 9 bases lay in between. Germline CDR1 is ENHRY and CDR2 is SYGVKD. A minimum of 7 million PBMCs was isolated per sample. Total RNA was isolated from each sample in quantities of at least 5.5 micrograms.

This receptor was obtained from a human donor in good health. Sequenced: blood. The V gene is TRBV10-3, the J gene TRBJ2-2; unclear D gene. This CDR3 is CAISGSADTGELFF. CDR3 sequence (DNA): TGTGCCATCAGTGGATCCGCTGACACCGGGGAGCTGTTTTTT.